These 7 T cell receptor beta chains were sequenced from one sample in a study of T cell repertoires in cytomegalovirus infection. In TCRdb, the reads were re-called with MiXCR into one record per CDR3 protein. The table has roughly 640,000 distinct CDR3 sequences, roughly 26% seen once. Sequencing was performed on CD8+ T cells from PBMCs. The origin of the receptors is a human donor in good health (CMV status not recorded). Some clones in this sample may be carry-over from other donors' samples.

This clonotype was seen repeatedly, ten times or more. This chain connects TRBV4-1 to TRBJ2-1; D not resolved. V was shortened by 4 bases and J by 3 bases, with 19 bases between the two germline ends. Germline values: CDR1 MGHRA, CDR2 YSYEKL. CDR3 length equals 17 residues. CDR3 in amino acids: CASSPLDSDPYYNEQFF. DNA for the CDR3: TGCGCCAGCAGCCCCTTAGACTCCGACCCTTACTACAATGAGCAGTTCTTC.

The J gene is TRBJ1-1, the V gene TRBV10-1, with TRBD1 matching 8 bases. V was pared by 3 bases and J by 0 bases, with 3 bases of the junction left unmatched. The length of the CDR3 is 15 residues. Germline V gene sequence: CDR1 WNHNN, CDR2 SYGVQD (reference sequence). The CDR3 spells CASSDGDRMNTEAFF. The CDR3 coding sequence is TGCGCCAGCAGTGACGGGGACAGGATGAACACTGAAGCTTTCTTT.

A few counts support this clonotype. The chain carries TRBV9 and TRBJ1-1; no clear D. Looked up from germline, CDR1 is SGDLS and CDR2 is YYNGEE. V was shortened by 2 bases and J by 6 bases, with 14 bases between the two germline ends. The CDR3 extends over 14 amino acids. Here the CDR3 DNA reads TGTGCCAGCAGCGTCGGGTTGCGGGCCCCTGAAGCTTTCTTT. This sequence encodes CASSVGLRAPEAFF.

The table lists this clonotype with a few counts. The rearrangement uses TRBV20-1 and TRBJ2-7; possible D gene TRBD2, 5 bases. CDR1 and CDR2 (germline): DFQATT, SNEGSKA (reference sequence). With 1 base removed from V and 4 bases from J, the gap between germline ends came to 14 bases. This CDR3 comprises 14 residues. The CDR3 DNA is TGCAGTGCTAGAGGTTCCGGACGGGGTTACGAGCAGTACTTC. This sequence encodes CSARGSGRGYEQYF.

The V gene is TRBV27, the J gene TRBJ2-3, with TRBD2 matching over 9 bases. The V and J ends lost 3 bases and 2 bases, in that order; junction bases with no gene match: 6. CDR1 is MNHEY and CDR2 is SMNVEV in the germline V gene (reference sequence). This CDR3 region has 16 residues. CDR3 bases: TGTGCCAGCAGTTTGCGAGCGGGGGGTCACACAGATACGCAGTATTTT. Its translation: CASSLRAGGHTDTQYF.

J is TRBJ1-5 and V is TRBV29-1, with D tentatively TRBD1 (5 bases). Trimming took 5 bases from V and 0 from J, leaving 17 bases between them. CDR1 is SQVTM, CDR2 ANQGSEA, per germline. The CDR3 extends over 16 amino acids. CDR3 residues: CSVLFAGGYSNQPQHF. In DNA, the CDR3 is TGCAGCGTTCTTTTTGCCGGGGGTTATAGCAATCAGCCCCAGCATTTT.

A few counts support this clonotype. This chain joins TRBV5-1 and TRBJ2-2; no clear D. This CDR3 spans 14 amino acids. V lost 7 bases, J lost 2 bases, and 12 bases lay in between. Germline CDR1 and CDR2: SGHRS and YFSETQ. The DNA for the CDR3 is TGCGCCAGCCTACCAGGATCTAACACCGGGGAGCTGTTTTTT. Its protein is CASLPGSNTGELFF.